These 25 T cell receptor beta chains originate from one sample sequenced in a study of blood T cell repertoires in COVID-19. Measured with immunoSEQ multiplex PCR; TCRdb has only the in-frame clones, and not every one. The sample lists about 270,000 clones; 86% were seen once. Sequences were obtained from PBMCs or T cells enriched from blood (not recorded which). The receptors stem from a young woman who had recovered from COVID-19.

Worth noting for this clone: The same CDR3 also results from other DNA sequences found in this sample. This sequence joins TRBV6-2 or TRBV6-3 and TRBJ1-1; 7 nucleotides agree with TRBD1. J lost 6 bases, V lost 2 bases, and 6 bases had no gene match. There are 14 residues in the CDR3. CDR1 and CDR2 from the germline V gene are MNHEY and SVGEGT. CDR3 nucleotide sequence: TGTGCCAGCAGTTACAGGGGGCAGGGTCCTGAAGCTTTCTTT. Translation: CASSYRGQGPEAFF.

For this clone: At one end, the junction sequence differs from germline, possibly due to a read error. This sequence joins TRBV18 and TRBJ1-3; TRBD1 is a possible D gene (5 bases). This CDR3 spans 16 amino acids. Germline-derived CDR1 and CDR2 are KGHSH and LQKENI. In nucleotides, the CDR3 is TGTGCCAGCTCACTCAGGGTCTCAAGTACTGGCAACACCATATATTTT. Protein product: CASSLRVSSTGNTIYF.

This clone was detected once. J is TRBJ2-2 and V is TRBV27; 7 bases are a match to TRBD1. Trimming took 1 base from V and 6 from J; bases not matched to a gene: 8. Germline V CDR1 and CDR2: MNHEY, SMNVEV (reference sequence). The CDR3 covers 16 residues. The CDR3 reads CASSLYITDRSGELFF. The CDR3 DNA reads TGTGCCAGCAGTTTATACATAACGGACAGGTCCGGGGAGCTGTTTTTT.

The V call is TRBV18, the J call TRBJ2-2, with 7 bases lining up with TRBD2. The CDR3 extends over 16 amino acids. Losses at the gene ends were 1 base for V and 0 bases for J; bases not matched to a gene: 2. Germline V gene lookup returns CDR1 KGHSH and CDR2 LQKENI. CDR3 sequence reads: CASSPRGGANTGELFF. The DNA of the CDR3 is TGTGCCAGCTCACCACGGGGGGGAGCGAACACCGGGGAGCTGTTTTTT.

In its sample, this clone was seen a few times. This rearrangement joins TRBV3-1 (or the pseudogene TRBV3-2) to TRBJ1-2; 11 bases agree with TRBD1. The V gene end was trimmed by 0 bases and the J gene end by 8 bases; junction bases not matched to a gene: 11. The CDR3 loop spans 17 amino acids. CDR1 and CDR2 from the germline V gene are LGHDT and YNNKEL (reference sequence). CDR3 residues: CASSQDGSGQGAKGYTF. CDR3 sequence (DNA): TGTGCCAGCAGCCAAGATGGATCAGGACAGGGGGCGAAGGGCTACACCTTC.

J is TRBJ2-1 and V is TRBV9; D is possibly TRBD2 (6 bases). The CDR3 is 13 amino acids. Germline-derived CDR1 and CDR2 are SGDLS and YYNGEE. V was shortened by 2 bases and J by 13 bases, with 16 bases between the two germline ends. Here the CDR3 DNA reads TGTGCCAGCAGCGTTGGTAGCGGCAGCCACCAGTTCTTC. Translation: CASSVGSGSHQFF.

This chain uses TRBV19 with TRBJ2-7; TRBD2 matches at 12 bases. Germline CDR1 reads LNHDA; CDR2 reads SQIVND (reference sequence). J lost 5 bases, V lost 5 bases, and 4 bases had no gene match. The CDR3 is 14 residues long. CDR3 in DNA: TGTGCCAGTAGTCTGCGACTAGCGGGAGACGAGCAGTACTTC. Its protein product is CASSLRLAGDEQYF.

This clone appeared once. This sequence joins TRBV7-8 and TRBJ2-5, with 7 bases matching TRBD2. CDR3 length equals 17 residues. After removal of 3 bases from V and 2 bases from J, the junction contained 12 bases not matched to a gene. Germline V CDR1 and CDR2: SGHVS, FQNEAQ. The CDR3 nucleotides are TGTGCCAGCAGCTTTAGGCGGGGGAACTTGGAGCAAGAGACCCAGTACTTC. The encoded protein is CASSFRRGNLEQETQYF.

The CDR3, as DNA: TGTGCCTTCCAGGGGGGTGGGACCTACAATGAGCAGTTCTTC. This codes for CAFQGGGTYNEQFF. The chain combines TRBV6-5 with TRBJ2-1; D perhaps matches TRBD1 (7 bases). V shed 11 bases and J shed 2 bases, with 16 bases lying between them. This CDR3 comprises 14 residues. CDR1 MNHEY and CDR2 SVGAGI come from the germline V gene.

The chain employs TRBV29-1 and TRBJ2-2; 8 positions agree with TRBD1. V gave up 1 base and J gave up 3 bases; unmatched junction bases: 7. The CDR3 consists of 16 residues. CDR1 is SQVTM, CDR2 ANQGSEA, per germline. The CDR3 nucleotides read TGCAGCGTTGAAGGGCCGAAACAGGGGGACACCGGGGAGCTGTTTTTT. This codes for CSVEGPKQGDTGELFF.

The gene calls are TRBV3-1 (or the pseudogene TRBV3-2) and TRBJ2-1; D unclear. The V gene lost 4 bases and the J gene lost 7 bases, with 5 bases spanning the gap. The germline V gene has CDR1 LGHDT and CDR2 YNNKEL (reference sequence). This CDR3 is built from 11 residues. CDR3 nucleotide sequence: TGTGCCAGCAGCCGGGCGAATGAGCAGTTCTTC. This translates into CASSRANEQFF.

The chain recombines TRBV11-2 with TRBJ1-5; 9 nucleotides agree with TRBD1. Germline CDR1 reads SGHAT; CDR2 reads FQNNGV. CDR3 length: 15 residues. V gave up 7 bases and J gave up 6 bases; unmatched junction bases: 10. The CDR3 nucleotides read TGTGCCAGCACCCTCACAGGGGGCAGGGGTCAGCCCCAGCATTTT. Its protein product is CASTLTGGRGQPQHF.

This CDR3 is CASSVRGQGEQPQHF. DNA for the CDR3: TGTGCCAGCAGTGTGCGGGGACAGGGAGAACAGCCCCAGCATTTT. J is TRBJ1-5 and V is TRBV2, with 9 positions matching TRBD1. Trimming took 4 bases from V and 7 from J; bases not matched to a gene: 8. This CDR3 has 15 amino acids. CDR1 is SNHLY and CDR2 is FYNNEI in the germline V gene. The full variable domain, its missing parts supplied by reference TRBV2 and TRBJ1-5, is EPEVTQTPSHQVTQMGQEVILRCVPISNHLYFYWYRQILGQKVEFLVSFYNNEISEKSEIFDDQFSVERPDGSNFTLKIRSTKLEDSAMYFCASSVRGQGEQPQHFGDGTRLSIL.

The chain employs TRBV4-3 and TRBJ2-3; 13 positions match TRBD2. Trimming cost V 4 bases and J 1 base; bases outside gene matches: 2. Per the germline V gene, CDR1 is LGHNA and CDR2 is YSLEER. The CDR3 covers 16 residues. The CDR3 here is CASSPGTSGGTDTQYF. The CDR3 DNA sequence: TGCGCCAGCAGCCCCGGGACTAGCGGGGGCACAGATACGCAGTATTTT.

The chain links TRBV10-2 to TRBJ2-4, with a tentative D call TRBD2 (6 bases). The germline CDR1 and CDR2 sequences are WSHSY and SAAADI. The germline V and J ends were trimmed by 3 bases and 4 bases, with 10 bases remaining between them. The CDR3 spans 14 residues. CDR3: CASSDPGEKNIQYF. The CDR3 nucleotides read TGCGCCAGCAGTGATCCGGGAGAAAAAAACATTCAGTACTTC.

This chain connects TRBV19 to TRBJ1-2; D not resolved. Between the trimmed V and J ends, which lost 1 base and 6 bases, there was a span of 6 bases. This CDR3 is built from 12 residues. Germline CDR1 and CDR2: LNHDA and SQIVND (reference sequence). In DNA form, the CDR3 reads TGTGCCAGTAGTATAGTTCCCAATGGCTACACCTTC. It specifies CASSIVPNGYTF.

J is TRBJ2-2 and V is TRBV19; D possibly corresponds to TRBD2 (5 bases). V lost 3 bases and J 2 bases, leaving 16 bases between the germline ends. The CDR3 is 17 amino acids. Germline V gives CDR1 LNHDA, CDR2 SQIVND (reference sequence). The CDR3 sequence: CASSIRFRTPNTGELFF. The CDR3 bases are TGTGCCAGTAGTATCCGATTTAGGACTCCAAACACCGGGGAGCTGTTTTTT. The full variable domain, completed using reference TRBV19 and TRBJ2-2, is DGGITQSPKYLFRKEGQNVTLSCEQNLNHDAMYWYRQDPGQGLRLIYYSQIVNDFQKGDIAEGYSVSREKKESFPLTVTSAQKNPTAFYLCASSIRFRTPNTGELFFGEGSRLTVL.

CDR3 nucleotides: TGTGCCAGCAGCCGGGACAGGGAGAACACTGAAGCTTTCTTT. Translating it yields CASSRDRENTEAFF. The chain uses TRBV3-1 (or the pseudogene TRBV3-2) and TRBJ1-1; 9 bases are a match to TRBD1. CDR1 and CDR2 (germline): LGHDT, YNNKEL (reference sequence). This CDR3 contains 14 residues. The J segment lost 1 base and the V segment lost 4 bases, leaving 1 base of the junction unmatched.

The V call is TRBV29-1, the J call TRBJ1-1; tentative D call: TRBD1 (5 bases). V dropped 7 bases and J dropped 4 bases, with 13 bases sitting between them. CDR3 length: 12 residues. Germline CDR1 SQVTM, CDR2 ANQGSEA. The DNA of the CDR3 is TGCAGCGCCCCCCGCCAGGGCACTGAAGCTTTCTTT. It specifies CSAPRQGTEAFF.

This rearrangement joins TRBV7-2 to TRBJ2-3, with 7 positions matching TRBD2. CDR3 size: 15 residues. The germline V gene has CDR1 SGHTA and CDR2 FQGNSA. Germline trimming cut 5 bases from V and 4 bases from J; bases unmatched to any gene: 9. CDR3 sequence: CASSPSGLSADTQYF. For the CDR3, the DNA is TGTGCCAGCAGCCCTAGCGGCCTGTCGGCAGATACGCAGTATTTT. The full variable domain, with the rest looked up from reference TRBV7-2 and TRBJ2-3, is GAGVSQSPSNKVTEKGKDVELRCDPISGHTALYWYRQSLGQGLEFLIYFQGNSAPDKSGLPSDRFSAERTGGSVSTLTIQRTQQEDSAVYLCASSPSGLSADTQYFGPGTRLTVL.

This clone was counted a single time. This chain joins TRBV9 and TRBJ2-7, with TRBD2 as a possible D gene (6 bases). CDR1 SGDLS and CDR2 YYNGEE come from the germline V gene. With 0 bases removed from V and 3 bases from J, the gap between germline ends came to 13 bases. The CDR3 spans 15 residues. The CDR3 loop is CASSVVGTDHYEQYF. The CDR3, as DNA: TGTGCCAGCAGCGTAGTCGGGACTGATCACTACGAGCAGTACTTC.

V gene TRBV10-3 combines with J gene TRBJ1-5; D unclear. Trimming left V 8 bases short and J 11 bases short, with 19 bases between. Germline CDR1 and CDR2: ENHRY and SYGVKD. The CDR3 is made up of 13 amino acids. The CDR3 reads CAISTNSARAQHF. The CDR3 DNA reads as TGTGCCATCTCGACGAACTCAGCCCGGGCCCAGCATTTT.

This chain joins TRBV7-9 and TRBJ2-7; TRBD1 matches 11 bases. Germline CDR1 is SEHNR and CDR2 is FQNEAQ (reference sequence). This CDR3 is 17 amino acids long. With V trimmed by 1 base and J by 4 bases, 9 bases remained unmatched. CDR3 nucleotide sequence: TGTGCCAGCAGCTTAGGCTGGCGGGACAGGGGGAGATACGAGCAGTACTTC. This gives the protein CASSLGWRDRGRYEQYF.

The chain couples TRBV7-9 to TRBJ2-5; the D gene is possibly TRBD1 (6 bases). V gave up 2 bases and J gave up 0 bases, with 7 bases separating them. The CDR3 length is 14 residues. Germline V gene lookup returns CDR1 SEHNR and CDR2 FQNEAQ (reference sequence). CDR3 nucleotides: TGTGCCAGCAGCTTAACAGGGAACCAAGAGACCCAGTACTTC. Protein product: CASSLTGNQETQYF.

The chain recombines TRBV5-1 with TRBJ2-7; 8 bases line up with TRBD1. CDR3 length equals 16 residues. CDR1 is SGHRS and CDR2 is YFSETQ in the germline V gene. J gave up 2 bases and V 4 bases, and 11 bases lay outside the gene matches. The CDR3 sequence: CASSAFSRDRTYEQYF. The CDR3 nucleotides read TGCGCCAGCAGCGCGTTTTCACGGGACAGGACCTACGAGCAGTACTTC.